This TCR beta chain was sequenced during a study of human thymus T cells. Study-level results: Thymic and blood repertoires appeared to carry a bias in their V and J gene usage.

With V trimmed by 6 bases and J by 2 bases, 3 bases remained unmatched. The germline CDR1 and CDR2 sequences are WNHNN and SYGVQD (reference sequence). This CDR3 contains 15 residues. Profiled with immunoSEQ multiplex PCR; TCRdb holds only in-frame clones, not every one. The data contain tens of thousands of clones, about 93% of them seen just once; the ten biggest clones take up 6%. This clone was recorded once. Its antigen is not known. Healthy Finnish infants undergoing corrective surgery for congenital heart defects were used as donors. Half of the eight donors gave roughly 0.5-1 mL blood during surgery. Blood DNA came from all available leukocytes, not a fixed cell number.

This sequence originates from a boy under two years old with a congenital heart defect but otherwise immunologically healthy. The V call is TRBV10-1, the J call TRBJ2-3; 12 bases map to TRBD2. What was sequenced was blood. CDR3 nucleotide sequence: TGCGCCAGCAGAGGACTAGCGGGAATCACAGATACGCAGTATTTT. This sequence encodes CASRGLAGITDTQYF.